What follows are 32 T cell receptor beta chains derived from one specimen sequenced in a study of identical twins (dated by TCRdb to about 2016). The library came from 5' RACE. Sequenced using an Illumina HiSeq 2000. TCRdb handled the public reads itself, with Q25 trimming in fastp and clone calling in MiXCR, and kept productive beta chains. Duplicate CDR3 protein sequences are folded into a single record with the most common DNA and genes. This sample gives about 660,000 distinct CDR3 sequences in total; less than 10% of them show up just once. Of the sample, more than 0.75% is held by the ten largest clones. These data also formed part of another study, on yellow fever vaccine responses in identical twins.

Sequencing was performed on PBMCs. All receptors come from a woman aged 18-29 years in good health.

CDR3 nucleotides: TGTGCCAGCAGTCTGGCCACGGCCGTGACCCAGTACTTC. Protein sequence: CASSLATAVTQYF. The chain joins TRBV6-1 to TRBJ2-5; D gene ambiguous. This CDR3 is 13 amino acids long. Trimming left V 5 bases short and J 7 bases short, with 14 bases between. CDR1 is MNHNS, CDR2 SASEGT, per germline.

The chain joins TRBV23-1 to TRBJ2-2; 13 positions match TRBD2. TRBV23-1 has ORF status, its function being uncertain. The CDR3 loop spans 20 amino acids. V dropped 6 bases and J dropped 3; count of bases not matched to a gene: 16. In DNA form, the CDR3 reads TGCGCCAGCAGACTCAAATCGAAAGATACTAGCGGGAGGGACACCGGGGAGCTGTTTTTT. Protein: CASRLKSKDTSGRDTGELFF.

This clonotype was counted ten times or more. The gene calls are TRBV28 and TRBJ2-7, with 8 bases aligning to TRBD2. CDR1 and CDR2 (germline): MDHEN, SYDVKM. This CDR3 region has 15 residues. V shed 5 bases and J 1 base; nucleotides not matched to a gene: 7. CDR3 sequence: CASSREGVTSYEQYF. DNA of the CDR3: TGTGCCAGCAGTCGGGAGGGGGTTACATCCTACGAGCAGTACTTC.

The chain combines TRBV14 with TRBJ1-6, with D possibly matching TRBD1 (6 bases). V was pared by 2 bases and J by 0 bases, with 17 bases between. The CDR3 contains 19 residues. Germline-derived CDR1 and CDR2 are SGHDN and FVKESK. The CDR3 is CASSQQAGQLSSYNSPLHF. In nucleotides, the CDR3 is TGTGCCAGCAGCCAACAGGCCGGACAGCTGAGCTCCTATAATTCACCCCTCCACTTT.

This clonotype was picked up many times. At one of its ends the junction is not consistent with the germline gene, which may arise from a read error. This chain links TRBV5-1 with TRBJ2-1, with 8 bases lining up with TRBD2. Per germline, CDR1 SGHRS and CDR2 YFSETQ. The CDR3 sequence is 13 residues long. CDR3 DNA sequence: TGCGCCAGCAGCTTGGATTTTAGCGGGATCGGGGCCTTC. Translation gives CASSLDFSGIGAF. Based on the CDR3 plus reference TRBV5-1 and TRBJ2-1, the full variable domain is KAGVTQTPRYLIKTRGQQVTLSCSPISGHRSVSWYQQTPGQGLQFLFEYFSETQRNKGNFPGRFSGRQFSNSRSEMNVSTLELGDSALYLCASSLDFSGIGAFGPGTRLTVL.

In this sample, this clonotype turned up many times. The chain uses TRBV10-3 and TRBJ2-7; unclear D gene. Trimming removed 0 bases from V and 12 bases from J, with 21 bases in between. CDR3 length: 15 residues. Per germline, CDR1 ENHRY and CDR2 SYGVKD. The CDR3 loop is CAISESTTPSPRRYF. The DNA for the CDR3 is TGTGCCATCAGTGAGTCTACAACCCCGAGTCCCCGTCGGTACTTC.

There are a few counts of this clonotype. The chain has TRBV20-1 and TRBJ2-7, with 11 positions matching TRBD2. Trimming at V came to 6 bases and at J to 2 bases, leaving 3 bases not matched to a gene. This CDR3 contains 13 residues. Looked up from germline, CDR1 is DFQATT and CDR2 is SNEGSKA (reference sequence). Written as DNA, the CDR3 is TGCAGTGCCACGACTAGCGGGACCTACGAGCAGTACTTC. It encodes CSATTSGTYEQYF.

There are a few counts of this clonotype. This chain joins TRBV6-1 and TRBJ2-7; D is ambiguous. The germline V gene encodes CDR1 MNHNS and CDR2 SASEGT. V lost 6 bases and J 7 bases, leaving 19 bases between the germline ends. The CDR3 sequence is 14 residues long. The CDR3 loop reads CASRPRRQPEEQYF. The CDR3 DNA follows: TGTGCCAGCAGACCCCGTCGGCAGCCTGAGGAGCAGTACTTC.

There are a few counts of this clonotype. This rearrangement joins TRBV27 to TRBJ2-5; perhaps TRBD2 as D (5 bases). CDR3 length equals 13 residues. V dropped 9 bases and J dropped 1 base, with 12 bases sitting between them. CDR1 and CDR2 from the germline V gene are MNHEY and SMNVEV (reference sequence). The CDR3 protein is CASSRRPQETQYF. The CDR3 DNA reads TGTGCCAGTAGTAGGAGGCCCCAAGAGACCCAGTACTTC.

The chain combines TRBV21-1 with TRBJ2-5; no DNA check was done on the table's D call, TRBD2. TRBV21-1 is shown as a pseudogene. CDR3 size: 16 residues. Written as DNA, the CDR3 is TGTGCCAGCAGCAGACCGGGACTAGCGGGGAAAGAGACCCAGTACTTC. Encoded protein: CASSRPGLAGKETQYF.

The table lists this clonotype with many counts. The CDR3 bases are TGCGCCAGCAGCTGGGACTTATTCTACGAGCAGTACTTC. This gives the protein CASSWDLFYEQYF. This sequence joins TRBV5-1 and TRBJ2-7, with a possible D match to TRBD2 (6 bases). The CDR3 contains 13 residues. The V gene lost 3 bases and the J gene lost 3 bases, with 10 bases spanning the gap. Per germline, CDR1 SGHRS and CDR2 YFSETQ. Together with reference TRBV5-1 and TRBJ2-7, the CDR3 gives the full variable domain: KAGVTQTPRYLIKTRGQQVTLSCSPISGHRSVSWYQQTPGQGLQFLFEYFSETQRNKGNFPGRFSGRQFSNSRSEMNVSTLELGDSALYLCASSWDLFYEQYFGPGTRLTVT.

This clonotype was observed a few times. The rearrangement links TRBV6-2 or TRBV6-3 to TRBJ2-5; TRBD1 agrees at 8 bases. V gave up 4 bases and J gave up 3 bases; unmatched junction bases: 4. The length of the CDR3 is 14 residues. Germline V gives CDR1 MNHEY, CDR2 SVGEGT. The CDR3 is CASSSLDREETQYF. The CDR3 coding sequence is TGTGCCAGCAGTTCTTTGGACAGGGAAGAGACCCAGTACTTC.

In its sample, this clonotype was seen many times. The chain links TRBV6-2 or TRBV6-3 to TRBJ2-1; the match to TRBD2 covers 11 bases. V shed 5 bases and J 2 bases; nucleotides not matched to a gene: 11. The germline CDR1 and CDR2 sequences are MNHEY and SVGEGT. The CDR3 spans 18 residues. DNA for the CDR3: TGTGCCAGCAGTCTGACTAGCGGGATGGGCATTCCCTACAATGAGCAGTTCTTC. This translates into CASSLTSGMGIPYNEQFF.

This clonotype was seen a few times. The genes are TRBV12-3 or TRBV12-4 and TRBJ2-1; TRBD2 agrees at 8 bases. CDR3 length: 15 residues. V was clipped by 6 bases and J by 0 bases; unmatched bases: 4. CDR3 protein: CASSRLASSYNEQFF. In DNA, the CDR3 is TGTGCCAGCAGCCGACTAGCGAGCTCCTACAATGAGCAGTTCTTC.

This clonotype was detected ten times or more. The chain links TRBV4-3 to TRBJ2-1; D may be TRBD2 (6 bases). This CDR3 contains 15 residues. The ends were cut back, 0 bases at V and 3 bases at J, with 9 bases in the middle. CDR1 is LGHNA, CDR2 YSLEER, per germline. The DNA for the CDR3 is TGCGCCAGCAGCCAAGAGATGGGGGGCTACAATGAGCAGTTCTTC. Translating it yields CASSQEMGGYNEQFF.

This clonotype was recorded a few times. The V call is TRBV20-1, the J call TRBJ2-1; 10 nucleotides align to TRBD2. With V trimmed by 0 bases and J by 10 bases, 9 bases remained unmatched. CDR1 and CDR2 from the germline V gene are DFQATT and SNEGSKA (reference sequence). This CDR3 spans 15 amino acids. The CDR3 loop is CSARDPSSGGGEQFF. CDR3 sequence (DNA): TGCAGTGCTAGAGACCCCTCTAGCGGGGGTGGCGAGCAGTTCTTC.

The chain has TRBV28 and TRBJ2-3; 8 bases are shared with TRBD1. Losses at the gene ends were 6 bases for V and 2 bases for J; bases not matched to a gene: 7. Germline assignment: CDR1 MDHEN and CDR2 SYDVKM. The CDR3 is made up of 15 amino acids. The CDR3 sequence is CASSRRTGLTDTQYF. As DNA, the CDR3 is TGTGCCAGCAGCCGAAGGACAGGGCTCACAGATACGCAGTATTTT. Filled out from reference TRBV28 and TRBJ2-3, the complete variable domain reads DVKVTQSSRYLVKRTGEKVFLECVQDMDHENMFWYRQDPGLGLRLIYFSYDVKMKEKGDIPEGYSVSREKKERFSLILESASTNQTSMYLCASSRRTGLTDTQYFGPGTRLTVL.

The gene calls are TRBV7-8 and TRBJ2-5; 7 bases are a match to TRBD1. V lost 5 bases, J lost 4 bases, and 10 bases stayed unmatched. This CDR3 has 15 residues. Germline assignment: CDR1 SGHVS and CDR2 FQNEAQ. The CDR3 region has the DNA TGTGCCAGCAGCCCGATCACAGGGGTGGGAGAGACCCAGTACTTC. Translation: CASSPITGVGETQYF.

This clonotype was counted ten times or more. The V call is TRBV7-8, the J call TRBJ2-7, with 7 bases fitting TRBD1. The length of the CDR3 is 15 residues. V shed 2 bases and J 2 bases; nucleotides not matched to a gene: 6. Germline V gives CDR1 SGHVS, CDR2 FQNEAQ. CDR3 bases: TGTGCCAGCAGCTTATCATCGGGACAGACCTACGAGCAGTACTTC. Translated, it gives CASSLSSGQTYEQYF. Full variable domain (outside the CDR3, taken from reference TRBV7-8 and TRBJ2-7): GAGVSQSPRYKVAKRGQDVALRCDPISGHVSLFWYQQALGQGPEFLTYFQNEAQLDKSGLPSDRFFAERPEGSVSTLKIQRTQQEDSAVYLCASSLSSGQTYEQYFGPGTRLTVT.

This clonotype has only a few counts. The chain has TRBV3-1 and TRBJ1-2; 8 nucleotides agree with TRBD1. CDR1 and CDR2 (germline): LGHDT, YNNKEL (reference sequence). There are 16 residues in the CDR3. V lost 4 bases, J lost 4 bases, and 11 bases stayed unmatched. The CDR3 DNA sequence: TGTGCCAGCAGCCGATCCATAGGACAGGGTCCCTATGGCTACACCTTC. Translating it yields CASSRSIGQGPYGYTF.

The chain carries TRBV6-5 and TRBJ2-1; the D gene is possibly TRBD1 (5 bases). V lost 2 bases and J lost 6, with 14 bases in between. The length of the CDR3 is 15 residues. Per germline, CDR1 MNHEY and CDR2 SVGAGI. This CDR3 is CASSYAQGLSNEQFF. In nucleotides, the CDR3 is TGTGCCAGCAGTTACGCCCAGGGCCTTAGCAATGAGCAGTTCTTC.

This sequence joins TRBV4-1 and TRBJ2-7; 7 bases are shared with TRBD2. The J segment lost 5 bases and the V segment lost 0 bases, leaving 7 bases of the junction unmatched. The CDR3 has 15 amino acids. Germline loops: CDR1 MGHRA, CDR2 YSYEKL. The CDR3 sequence: CASSQEGAGSDEQYF. CDR3 coding DNA: TGCGCCAGCAGCCAAGAAGGAGCGGGATCTGACGAGCAGTACTTC.

The chain recombines TRBV7-9 with TRBJ2-2, with 9 bases that match TRBD1. Germline V CDR1 and CDR2: SEHNR, FQNEAQ (reference sequence). Losses at the gene ends were 3 bases for V and 7 bases for J; bases not matched to a gene: 9. This CDR3 spans 16 amino acids. The CDR3 nucleotides are TGTGCCAGCAGCTTGGACAGGGGTCGAATTATCGGGGAGCTGTTTTTT. Translated: CASSLDRGRIIGELFF.

V usage is TRBV28 and J usage is TRBJ2-1; 11 bases fit TRBD2. This CDR3 spans 18 amino acids. V dropped 10 bases and J dropped 0; count of bases not matched to a gene: 14. Looked up from germline, CDR1 is MDHEN and CDR2 is SYDVKM. CDR3 nucleotide sequence: TGTGCCATGGGCCAGGGGACTAGCGGCCGAAGCTCCTACAATGAGCAGTTCTTC. The encoded protein is CAMGQGTSGRSSYNEQFF.

The table lists this clonotype with a few counts. The genes are TRBV12-3 or TRBV12-4 and TRBJ1-1; 10 nucleotides align to TRBD1. The CDR3 consists of 15 residues. Trimming at V came to 6 bases and at J to 6 bases, leaving 10 bases not matched to a gene. As DNA, the CDR3 is TGTGCCAGCAGGAATTCGGGACAGGGGAGGGCTGAAGCTTTCTTT. Translation: CASRNSGQGRAEAFF.

V is TRBV18 and J is TRBJ2-5, with D hard to call. Trimming stripped 5 bases from V and 4 bases from J, with 11 bases between. CDR1 is KGHSH and CDR2 is LQKENI in the germline V gene. The CDR3 consists of 13 residues. The CDR3 sequence is CASSLATGETQYF. The CDR3 coding sequence is TGTGCCAGCTCATTAGCTACGGGAGAGACCCAGTACTTC.

In this sample, this clonotype turned up a few times. The chain couples TRBV4-3 to TRBJ2-3; weak D call: TRBD2 (5 bases). Trimming took off 3 bases at V and 2 bases at J, with 9 bases between the two ends. The CDR3 length is 14 residues. In germline, CDR1 is LGHNA, CDR2 YSLEER. The CDR3 region is CASSQDSNTDTQYF. Here the CDR3 DNA reads TGCGCCAGCAGCCAGGACTCTAACACAGATACGCAGTATTTT.

This clonotype has just a few counts. The chain couples TRBV6-1 to TRBJ2-7; 10 bases align to TRBD2. CDR1 and CDR2 from the germline V gene are MNHNS and SASEGT. CDR3 length: 13 amino acids. V dropped 6 bases and J dropped 6; count of bases not matched to a gene: 5. In DNA form, the CDR3 reads TGTGCCAGCAGGAGCGGGGGGGCGCCCGAGCAGTACTTC. This encodes CASRSGGAPEQYF.

This clonotype was observed a few times. The chain joins TRBV5-1 to TRBJ2-1, with 9 bases identical to TRBD2. The V segment lost 0 bases and the J segment 1 base; nucleotides outside the gene matches: 11. Germline V CDR1 and CDR2: SGHRS, YFSETQ. There are 19 residues in the CDR3. As DNA, the CDR3 is TGCGCCAGCAGCTTGGATCGACTAGCGGCCTTCCCTTCCTACAATGAGCAGTTCTTC. Translation gives CASSLDRLAAFPSYNEQFF.

This clonotype was observed a handful of times. J is TRBJ1-4 and V is TRBV10-3; maybe TRBD1 (6 bases). Trimming removed 4 bases from V and 7 bases from J, with 13 bases in between. Per germline, CDR1 ENHRY and CDR2 SYGVKD. This CDR3 has 14 residues. CDR3: CAISARGSGEKLFF. The CDR3 DNA sequence: TGTGCCATCAGTGCCAGGGGCTCGGGTGAAAAACTGTTTTTT.

This clonotype has only a few counts. The chain uses TRBV29-1 and TRBJ2-2; D is perhaps TRBD2 (6 bases). Germline V gene sequence: CDR1 SQVTM, CDR2 ANQGSEA. Trimming left V 5 bases short and J 7 bases short, with 11 bases between. The CDR3 is made up of 12 amino acids. The DNA of the CDR3 is TGCAGCGTTACGGGGGATGGCGGGGAGCTGTTTTTT. This sequence encodes CSVTGDGGELFF.

This clonotype was counted between two and nine times. The rearrangement joins TRBV29-1 to TRBJ2-3, with 10 bases identical to TRBD1. With 5 bases clipped from V and 5 bases from J, the junction kept 19 bases outside the gene matches. CDR3 length equals 18 residues. In germline, CDR1 is SQVTM, CDR2 ANQGSEA. The CDR3 DNA reads as TGCAGCGTTACCGTTGGATTGCGACAGGGGGCGTTTATAGATACGCAGTATTTT. It specifies CSVTVGLRQGAFIDTQYF.